The rows below give T cell receptor beta chains drawn from one sample of a study of siplizumab effects on memory and regulatory T cells. Assay used: immunoSEQ multiplex PCR; TCRdb lists only in-frame clones, some missing. This sample has tens of thousands of clones; under 95% occur once, and the top ten carry approximately 31%. The sequencing input was CD8+ T cells sorted from blood. The receptors here all came from a human donor in good health. CDR3s include the opening cysteine and the closing phenylalanine or tryptophan. The order of the fields is D gene, J gene, clone size, V gene, CDR3 protein, CDR3 DNA. D genes are given only for firm matches. Only some rows state a clone size, as once, few, many or a class for expanded clones.

d_gene: .
j_gene: TRBJ2-3
abundance: .
v_gene: TRBV5-4
CDR3aa: CASSSASGTDTQYF
CDR3nt: TGTGCCAGCAGCTCCGCGTCGGGGACAGATACGCAGTATTTT

d_gene: .
j_gene: TRBJ1-3
abundance: .
v_gene: TRBV5-1
CDR3aa: CASRPNEGISGNTIYF
CDR3nt: TGCGCCAGCAGACCAAACGAGGGCATCTCTGGAAACACCATATATTTT

d_gene: .
j_gene: TRBJ2-7
abundance: .
v_gene: TRBV27
CDR3aa: CATQGSNWNEQYF
CDR3nt: TGTGCCACCCAGGGGTCGAATTGGAACGAGCAGTACTTC

d_gene: .
j_gene: TRBJ2-5
abundance: .
v_gene: TRBV11-2
CDR3aa: CASSLDFLLMAETQYF
CDR3nt: TGTGCCAGCAGCTTAGATTTCCTTCTGATGGCAGAGACCCAGTACTTC

d_gene: TRBD1
j_gene: TRBJ2-1
abundance: few
v_gene: TRBV6-1
CDR3aa: CAISDRAHNEQFF
CDR3nt: TGTGCCATCTCCGACAGGGCCCACAATGAGCAGTTCTTC

d_gene: TRBD1
j_gene: TRBJ1-2
abundance: .
v_gene: TRBV5-4
CDR3aa: CASSLDGGQGAGYTF
CDR3nt: TGTGCCAGCAGCTTGGACGGGGGACAGGGGGCTGGCTACACCTTC

d_gene: .
j_gene: TRBJ1-3
abundance: .
v_gene: TRBV4-3
CDR3aa: CASSQVSLADRNTIYF
CDR3nt: TGCGCCAGCAGCCAAGTCTCACTGGCAGACCGAAACACCATATATTTT

d_gene: TRBD1
j_gene: TRBJ2-7
abundance: .
v_gene: TRBV6-1
CDR3aa: CASSERTGGYEQYF
CDR3nt: TGTGCCAGCAGTGAAAGGACAGGGGGCTACGAGCAGTACTTC

d_gene: .
j_gene: TRBJ1-1
abundance: .
v_gene: TRBV6-5
CDR3aa: CASSYGGTNTEAFF
CDR3nt: TGTGCCAGCAGTTATGGGGGAACCAACACTGAAGCTTTCTTT

d_gene: .
j_gene: TRBJ2-5
abundance: few
v_gene: TRBV7-9
CDR3aa: CASSLISGEETQYF
CDR3nt: TGTGCCAGCAGCTTGATTTCGGGGGAAGAGACCCAGTACTTC

d_gene: .
j_gene: TRBJ2-3
abundance: .
v_gene: TRBV7-9
CDR3aa: CASSLSGASPDTQYF
CDR3nt: TGTGCCAGCAGCTTATCGGGGGCTAGCCCAGATACGCAGTATTTT

d_gene: .
j_gene: TRBJ1-4
abundance: .
v_gene: TRBV12-5
CDR3aa: CASGFSLTPRQLLNEKLFF
CDR3nt: TGTGCTAGTGGTTTCTCACTGACCCCCCGGCAGTTACTTAATGAAAAACTGTTTTTT

d_gene: .
j_gene: TRBJ2-1
abundance: .
v_gene: TRBV6-5
CDR3aa: CASKDTSSYNEQFF
CDR3nt: TGTGCCAGCAAGGACACGAGCTCCTACAATGAGCAGTTCTTC

d_gene: .
j_gene: TRBJ2-7
abundance: .
v_gene: TRBV7-2
CDR3aa: CASSLDKTPGFYLYEQYF
CDR3nt: TGTGCCAGCAGCTTAGACAAGACTCCAGGGTTTTATCTCTACGAGCAGTACTTC

d_gene: TRBD2
j_gene: TRBJ2-7
abundance: .
v_gene: TRBV7-8
CDR3aa: CASSWGLAGDYEQYF
CDR3nt: TGTGCCAGCAGCTGGGGACTAGCGGGGGATTACGAGCAGTACTTC

d_gene: .
j_gene: TRBJ1-1
abundance: .
v_gene: TRBV5-1
CDR3aa: CASSPEGNTEAFF
CDR3nt: TGCGCCAGCAGCCCCGAGGGGAACACTGAAGCTTTCTTT

d_gene: .
j_gene: TRBJ2-2
abundance: .
v_gene: TRBV11-2
CDR3aa: CASSRTTAGELFF
CDR3nt: TGTGCCAGCAGCCGGACTACGGCCGGGGAGCTGTTTTTT

d_gene: .
j_gene: TRBJ1-1
abundance: few
v_gene: TRBV19
CDR3aa: CASSEQGMNTEAFF
CDR3nt: TGTGCCAGTAGTGAACAGGGCATGAACACTGAAGCTTTCTTT

d_gene: .
j_gene: TRBJ2-7
abundance: .
v_gene: TRBV6-5
CDR3aa: CASSLQGTPNEQYF
CDR3nt: TGTGCCAGCAGTCTCCAGGGTACTCCTAACGAGCAGTACTTC